This TCR beta chain was retrieved from a study of T-cell reconstitution after alpha-beta-depleted transplantation in children. Overall study findings and caveats: The main origin of T-cell counts and diversity one year after transplant was newly produced T cells.

Unique molecular identifiers were incorporated into the prepared TCRbeta library. MiXCR, applied by TCRdb to the PCR reads, yields one record per CDR3 protein. The sample records some 300,000 distinct CDR3 sequences, over 7% being singletons. This clonotype occurred many times. What it binds is not known. The CDR3 sequence is 16 residues long. The germline CDR1 and CDR2 sequences are SGDLS and YYNGEE. Trimming took 4 bases from V and 2 from J, leaving 16 bases between them. V and J are TRBV9 and TRBJ2-1; D is perhaps TRBD1 (7 bases). Sample: peripheral blood, taken 360 days after TCRalphabeta/CD19-depleted stem cell transplant. The TCR originated in a female patient aged 2-10 years who had a stem cell transplant for Fanconi anemia, so the T cells may come from the graft donor. The DNA for the CDR3 is TGTGCCAGCAGCCCTTGGACAGGAGGGACCTACAATGAGCAGTTCTTC. Translated, it gives CASSPWTGGTYNEQFF.